The 27 T cell receptor beta chains below come from one sample, sequenced in a study of CD8 T cells in Susac syndrome. With random hexamers, 0.5 to 1 ug RNA was reverse transcribed. TCRdb independently ran MiXCR on the immunoSEQ multiplex PCR reads; one entry per CDR3 protein. The repertoire includes roughly 140,000 distinct CDR3 sequences, more than 90% of them detected once, and 0.065% to 0.095% sits in the top ten. Sequencing input: CD4+ T cells from PBMCs. Every receptor here comes from a human donor with Susac syndrome.

The chain combines TRBV19 with TRBJ1-5; D is perhaps TRBD1 (5 bases). V lost 4 bases and J lost 0, with 16 bases in between. In germline, CDR1 is LNHDA, CDR2 SQIVND (reference sequence). This CDR3 is built from 17 residues. CDR3 amino acids: CASSSPPGIYSNQPQHF. As DNA, the CDR3 is TGTGCCAGTAGTAGTCCCCCAGGGATTTATAGCAATCAGCCCCAGCATTTT.

The gene calls are TRBV7-2 and TRBJ2-3; 14 bases line up with TRBD2. The V gene end was trimmed by 4 bases and the J gene end by 5 bases; junction bases not matched to a gene: 5. This CDR3 comprises 16 residues. Germline V lookup: CDR1 SGHTA, CDR2 FQGNSA. The DNA for the CDR3 is TGTGCCAGCAGCTACCGACTAGCGGGGGGGGTAGATACGCAGTATTTT. Translating it yields CASSYRLAGGVDTQYF.

The chain combines TRBV5-1 with TRBJ1-1; no firm D call. V was shortened by 1 base and J by 1 base, with 11 bases between the two germline ends. CDR3 length: 15 residues. Germline loops: CDR1 SGHRS, CDR2 YFSETQ. For the CDR3, the DNA is TGCGCCAGCAGCTTGTTAGGACGGTCGAACACTGAAGCTTTCTTT. The encoded protein is CASSLLGRSNTEAFF.

The sample holds one count of this clonotype. This chain joins TRBV7-9 and TRBJ2-3; D ambiguous. The ends were cut back, 3 bases at V and 1 base at J, with 8 bases in the middle. Germline CDR1 is SEHNR and CDR2 is FQNEAQ (reference sequence). This CDR3 has 14 amino acids. CDR3 residues: CASSLHGRTDTQYF. CDR3 bases: TGTGCCAGCAGCTTGCACGGACGCACAGATACGCAGTATTTT. The whole variable domain, filled in from reference TRBV7-9 and TRBJ2-3, reads DTGVSQNPRHKITKRGQNVTFRCDPISEHNRLYWYRQTLGQGPEFLTYFQNEAQLEKSRLLSDRFSAERPKGSFSTLEIQRTEQGDSAMYLCASSLHGRTDTQYFGPGTRLTVL.

The rearrangement links TRBV20-1 to TRBJ2-1; D could derive from TRBD1 or TRBD2 (5 bases each). Germline loops: CDR1 DFQATT, CDR2 SNEGSKA (reference sequence). Trimming left V 4 bases short and J 3 bases short, with 10 bases between. This CDR3 is built from 13 residues. CDR3 sequence (DNA): TGCAGTGCTACGGGGCTTATCTACAATGAGCAGTTCTTC. As protein: CSATGLIYNEQFF.

This clonotype was found once. This chain joins TRBV20-1 and TRBJ2-3, with TRBD1 as a possible D gene (6 bases). CDR3 length equals 13 residues. The V end was cut by 6 bases, the J end by 3 bases, with 13 bases between. CDR1 and CDR2 (germline): DFQATT, SNEGSKA (reference sequence). CDR3 loop: CSAQTGRTDTQYF. CDR3 sequence (DNA): TGCAGTGCGCAGACAGGCAGAACAGATACGCAGTATTTT.

The rearrangement uses TRBV6-5 and TRBJ2-1; 8 nucleotides agree with TRBD2. V was clipped by 6 bases and J by 8 bases; unmatched bases: 12. In germline, CDR1 is MNHEY, CDR2 SVGAGI. The CDR3 is made up of 15 amino acids. CDR3: CASSAIGTSLYEQFF. In nucleotides, the CDR3 is TGTGCCAGCAGCGCCATAGGGACTAGTTTATATGAGCAGTTCTTC.

The gene calls are TRBV18 and TRBJ1-6, with D hard to call. Trimming removed 3 bases from V and 2 bases from J, with 11 bases in between. Germline CDR1 KGHSH, CDR2 LQKENI. The CDR3 runs to 16 residues. CDR3: CASSPQNGAYNSPLHF. DNA of the CDR3: TGTGCCAGCTCACCTCAAAACGGCGCCTATAATTCACCCCTCCACTTT. Looking up the rest from reference TRBV18 and TRBJ1-6 gives the full variable domain: NAGVMQNPRHLVRRRGQEARLRCSPMKGHSHVYWYRQLPEEGLKFMVYLQKENIIDESGMPKERFSAEFPKEGPSILRIQQVVRGDSAAYFCASSPQNGAYNSPLHFGNGTRLTVT.

The V call is TRBV20-1, the J call TRBJ1-4, with a possible D match to TRBD1 (6 bases). The CDR3 loop spans 12 amino acids. V was pared by 5 bases and J by 8 bases, with 12 bases between. CDR1 is DFQATT and CDR2 is SNEGSKA in the germline V gene (reference sequence). CDR3 sequence reads: CSAVGGAEKLFF. CDR3 DNA: TGCAGTGCTGTGGGGGGGGCGGAAAAACTGTTTTTT.

A note on this clonotype: Germline is not matched at one junction end, which may reflect a read error. This chain connects TRBV29-1 to TRBJ1-2; D possibly corresponds to TRBD1 (5 bases). Germline-derived CDR1 and CDR2 are SQVTM and ANQGSEA. This CDR3 has 12 amino acids. CDR3 in amino acids: CSVESGPPGGLF. The DNA for the CDR3 is TGCAGCGTTGAATCAGGGCCTCCCGGTGGGCTCTTC. Filled out from reference TRBV29-1 and TRBJ1-2, the complete variable domain reads SAVISQKPSRDICQRGTSLTIQCQVDSQVTMMFWYRQQPGQSLTLIATANQGSEATYESGFVIDKFPISRPNLTFSTLTVSNMSPEDSSIYLCSVESGPPGGLFGSGTRLTVV.

The gene calls are TRBV9 and TRBJ1-5; D is undetermined. The CDR3 loop spans 15 amino acids. Germline V lookup: CDR1 SGDLS, CDR2 YYNGEE. The ends were cut back, 3 bases at V and 1 base at J, with 11 bases in the middle. CDR3 bases: TGTGCCAGCAGCGCCACGCCGGGGAGCAATCAGCCCCAGCATTTT. Its protein product is CASSATPGSNQPQHF.

This rearrangement joins TRBV5-1 to TRBJ1-5; 9 bases align to TRBD1. Germline CDR1 SGHRS, CDR2 YFSETQ. The CDR3 has 16 residues. V shed 4 bases and J 6 bases; nucleotides not matched to a gene: 11. CDR3 in DNA: TGCGCCAGCAGCCCGGGTTGGGGGACAGGGACTCAGCCCCAGCATTTT. It codes for CASSPGWGTGTQPQHF.

CDR3 region: CASSLVRGRFGYTF. The CDR3 DNA reads TGTGCCAGCAGCTTAGTAAGGGGGCGCTTCGGCTACACCTTC. The chain employs TRBV7-9 and TRBJ1-2; 7 nucleotides align to TRBD1. V trimming: 1 base; J trimming: 8 bases; junction bases outside the gene matches: 7. Germline-derived CDR1 and CDR2 are SEHNR and FQNEAQ (reference sequence). The CDR3 totals 14 residues.

The genes are TRBV2 and TRBJ2-7; no reliable D call. This CDR3 has 12 amino acids. V gave up 7 bases and J gave up 2 bases, with 9 bases separating them. Looked up from germline, CDR1 is SNHLY and CDR2 is FYNNEI. The CDR3 is CASTQITYEQYF. The CDR3 nucleotides are TGTGCCAGCACCCAGATTACCTACGAGCAGTACTTC.

V is TRBV2 and J is TRBJ2-6; TRBD1 is a possible D gene (6 bases). Germline CDR1 SNHLY, CDR2 FYNNEI. The germline V and J ends were trimmed by 5 bases and 2 bases, with 13 bases remaining between them. The CDR3 loop spans 16 amino acids. The CDR3 region has the DNA TGTGCCAGCAGTCTACAATGGGGGCCTGGGGCCAACGTCCTGACTTTC. It specifies CASSLQWGPGANVLTF.

The chain recombines TRBV7-9 with TRBJ2-3; either TRBD1 or TRBD2 may supply D (6 bases each). The CDR3 length is 14 residues. Trimming stripped 11 bases from V and 0 bases from J, with 15 bases between. Per germline, CDR1 SEHNR and CDR2 FQNEAQ (reference sequence). The CDR3 nucleotides are TGTGCCCCTGGTGGCGGGACAAGCACAGATACGCAGTATTTT. This encodes CAPGGGTSTDTQYF.

V and J are TRBV4-1 and TRBJ1-1; weak D call: TRBD1 (6 bases). CDR3 length: 15 amino acids. CDR1 is MGHRA and CDR2 is YSYEKL in the germline V gene. Trimming left V 5 bases short and J 1 base short, with 14 bases between. The CDR3, as DNA: TGCGCCAGCAGCTACCCTGGACAGACGAACACTGAAGCTTTCTTT. The encoded protein is CASSYPGQTNTEAFF.

This clonotype was detected once. The chain employs TRBV2 and TRBJ2-5; D ambiguous. Germline CDR1 SNHLY, CDR2 FYNNEI. Trimming stripped 4 bases from V and 5 bases from J, with 5 bases between. The CDR3 has 11 amino acids. CDR3: CASSAWETQYF. The CDR3 DNA reads TGTGCCAGCAGTGCTTGGGAGACCCAGTACTTC.

The CDR3 DNA is TGTGCCAGCAGCCAATCTAGCGGTTGGAGCTCCTACGAGCAGTACTTC. Translating gives CASSQSSGWSSYEQYF. This sequence joins TRBV7-2 and TRBJ2-7; 7 nucleotides match TRBD2. J gave up 0 bases and V 5 bases, and 10 bases lay outside the gene matches. The germline V gene has CDR1 SGHTA and CDR2 FQGNSA. This CDR3 is 16 amino acids long.

The gene calls are TRBV20-1 and TRBJ1-5; 9 positions match TRBD1. The CDR3 loop spans 15 amino acids. With 5 bases clipped from V and 7 bases from J, the junction kept 12 bases outside the gene matches. The germline V gene encodes CDR1 DFQATT and CDR2 SNEGSKA (reference sequence). The CDR3 DNA reads as TGCAGTGCTGTCCCCCCCGACAGGGGGAGCCAGCCCCAGCATTTT. It translates to CSAVPPDRGSQPQHF.

The chain links TRBV5-4 to TRBJ2-1, with 9 bases aligning to TRBD2. Per germline, CDR1 SGHNT and CDR2 YYREEE (reference sequence). This CDR3 is 16 amino acids long. Unmatched junction bases numbered 12, after V lost 4 bases and J lost 7 bases. CDR3 protein: CASSQGTSYVKNEQFF. DNA of the CDR3: TGTGCCAGCAGCCAAGGGACTAGCTACGTGAAGAATGAGCAGTTCTTC.

The chain links TRBV5-1 to TRBJ2-1, with D uncertain. Trimming shortened V by 5 bases and J by 8 bases, and 20 bases separated the two germline ends. The CDR3 covers 15 residues. Germline V gene sequence: CDR1 SGHRS, CDR2 YFSETQ. CDR3 sequence: CASRYGLALGDEQFF. CDR3 nucleotides: TGCGCCAGCAGATACGGCCTCGCGCTGGGCGATGAGCAGTTCTTC.

The rearrangement links TRBV3-1 to TRBJ2-1; unclear D gene. CDR1 LGHDT and CDR2 YNNKEL come from the germline V gene (reference sequence). The V gene lost 5 bases and the J gene lost 1 base, with 12 bases spanning the gap. The CDR3 runs 15 residues. CDR3 residues: CASSDARMSYNEQFF. CDR3 nucleotide sequence: TGTGCCAGCAGCGACGCTAGGATGTCCTACAATGAGCAGTTCTTC.

The chain employs TRBV19 and TRBJ1-2; D ambiguous. Germline V gene sequence: CDR1 LNHDA, CDR2 SQIVND (reference sequence). The CDR3 has 16 amino acids. Trimming left V 0 bases short and J 2 bases short, with 13 bases between. The CDR3 region has the DNA TGTGCCAGTAGTATAGATCGTGTCTTGACCAACTATGGCTACACCTTC. Its translation is CASSIDRVLTNYGYTF.

The chain combines TRBV3-1 with TRBJ2-5; 7 nucleotides agree with TRBD1. This CDR3 contains 13 residues. The germline gives CDR1 LGHDT, CDR2 YNNKEL (reference sequence). After removal of 3 bases from V and 7 bases from J, the junction contained 5 bases not matched to a gene. The CDR3 here is CASSQDRQGTQYF. CDR3 DNA sequence: TGTGCCAGCAGCCAGGACCGACAGGGGACCCAGTACTTC.

The chain joins TRBV20-1 to TRBJ2-5; a weak D match, TRBD1 (5 bases). The V and J ends lost 2 bases and 1 base respectively, with 8 bases between them. This CDR3 has 13 amino acids. Germline V gene data show CDR1 as DFQATT and CDR2 as SNEGSKA (reference sequence). The DNA of the CDR3 is TGCAGTGCTAGACAGGGCCTCCAAGAGACCCAGTACTTC. Amino acids: CSARQGLQETQYF.

This sequence joins TRBV20-1 and TRBJ2-5; 7 bases agree with TRBD2. The CDR3 is made up of 13 amino acids. CDR1 and CDR2 (germline): DFQATT, SNEGSKA (reference sequence). V trimming: 3 bases; J trimming: 2 bases; junction bases outside the gene matches: 3. The CDR3 region is CSASRTRQETQYF. For the CDR3, the DNA is TGCAGTGCTAGTAGGACTAGACAAGAGACCCAGTACTTC.